Sequencing of this T cell receptor (beta chain) was carried out in a study of vaccination and CD4 T cells after COVID-19. The study, taken as a whole, reports: Spike mono-reactive clones accounted for 304 of the 307 vaccine-specific clones found in convalescent patients.

V gave up 6 bases and J gave up 3 bases; unmatched junction bases: 7. Germline V lookup: CDR1 MDHEN, CDR2 SYDVKM. There are 15 residues in the CDR3. Comment on this clonotype: What it binds is not known.

As for treatment: roughly 10-day PBMC culture with coronavirus spike peptide pools or control peptides (ViraFEST assay). Sequencing of the DNA from cultured CD4+ T cells was carried out with the Oncomine TCR Beta short-read assay. A single record per CDR3 protein comes from TCRdb applying MiXCR to the PCR reads. In the table there are fewer than 15,000 distinct CDR3 sequences, 50% to 75% of which are singletons. The sample consisted of CD4+ T cells from blood, cultured in vitro. This sequence was found in a human donor who had recovered from COVID-19. The chain joins TRBV28 to TRBJ2-7, with 11 positions matching TRBD1. CDR3 sequence: CASSEPGQGGYEQYF. CDR3 bases: TGTGCCAGCAGCGAACCGGGACAGGGGGGCTACGAGCAGTACTTC.